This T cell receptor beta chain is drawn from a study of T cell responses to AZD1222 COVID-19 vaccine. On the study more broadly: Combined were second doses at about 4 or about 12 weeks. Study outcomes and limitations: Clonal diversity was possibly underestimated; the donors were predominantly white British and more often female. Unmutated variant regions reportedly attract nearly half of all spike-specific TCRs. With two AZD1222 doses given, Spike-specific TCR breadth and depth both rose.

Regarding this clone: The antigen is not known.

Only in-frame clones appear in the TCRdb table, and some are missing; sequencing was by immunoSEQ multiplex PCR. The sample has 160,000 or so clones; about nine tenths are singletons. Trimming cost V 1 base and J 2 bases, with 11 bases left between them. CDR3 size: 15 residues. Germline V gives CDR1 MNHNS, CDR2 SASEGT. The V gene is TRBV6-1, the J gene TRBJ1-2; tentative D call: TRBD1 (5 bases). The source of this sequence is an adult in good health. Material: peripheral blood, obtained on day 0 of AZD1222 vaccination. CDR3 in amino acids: CASSEEGRTNYGYTF. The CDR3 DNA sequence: TGTGCCAGCAGTGAAGAGGGACGGACCAACTATGGCTACACCTTC.